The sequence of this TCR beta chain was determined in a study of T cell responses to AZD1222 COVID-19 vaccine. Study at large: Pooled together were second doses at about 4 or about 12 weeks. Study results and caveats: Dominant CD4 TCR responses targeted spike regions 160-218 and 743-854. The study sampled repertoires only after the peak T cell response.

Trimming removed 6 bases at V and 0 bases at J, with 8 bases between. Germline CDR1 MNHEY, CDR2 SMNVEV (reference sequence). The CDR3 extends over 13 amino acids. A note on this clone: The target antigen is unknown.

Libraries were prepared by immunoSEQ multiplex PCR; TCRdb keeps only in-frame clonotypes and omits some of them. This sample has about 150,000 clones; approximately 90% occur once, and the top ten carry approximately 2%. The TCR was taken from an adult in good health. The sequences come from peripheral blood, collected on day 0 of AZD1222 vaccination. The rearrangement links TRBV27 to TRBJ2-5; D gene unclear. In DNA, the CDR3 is TGTGCCAGCAGGGGCGACAACCAAGAGACCCAGTACTTC. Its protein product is CASRGDNQETQYF.